Listed below are T cell receptor beta chains from one sample, sequenced in a study of blood T cell repertoires in COVID-19. The data were produced by immunoSEQ multiplex PCR, yet TCRdb's version contains in-frame clones alone and is incomplete. The sample includes approximately 200,000 clones, approximately 80% of them seen just once. Input material: peripheral blood. These TCRs come from a woman between 45 and 65 years old with acute or convalescent COVID-19. The CDR3 runs from the conserved cysteine through the conserved F or W. A D gene is named only where the DNA matches it firmly. Part of the rows lack a size; the others show once, few, many or a class for expanded clones.

size: -
V: TRBV24-1
D: TRBD1
J: TRBJ2-3
DNA: TGTGCCACCGGGCAGGGGGCGCGGGGAGATACGCAGTATTTT
CDR3: CATGQGARGDTQYF

size: once
V: TRBV27
D: TRBD2
J: TRBJ2-2
DNA: TGTGCCAGCAGCCGACTAGCGGGGATTAACACCGGGGAGCTGTTTTTT
CDR3: CASSRLAGINTGELFF

size: -
V: TRBV5-4
D: -
J: TRBJ2-7
DNA: TGTGCCAGCAGCAACCAGACTAGTACCAACGAGCAGTACTTC
CDR3: CASSNQTSTNEQYF

size: once
V: TRBV30
D: TRBD2
J: TRBJ2-1
DNA: TGTGCCTGGAACCAGGGCGGGGGGGCCTCTGAGCAGTTCTTC
CDR3: CAWNQGGGASEQFF

size: -
V: TRBV19
D: -
J: TRBJ2-3
DNA: TGTGCCAGTAGTATATTTGGGAGAGATACGCAGTATTTT
CDR3: CASSIFGRDTQYF

size: -
V: TRBV2
D: TRBD2
J: TRBJ2-5
DNA: TGTGCCAGCAGCCCCCTAGCGGGAGGAGGAGAGACCCAGTACTTC
CDR3: CASSPLAGGGETQYF

size: -
V: TRBV5-1
D: -
J: TRBJ1-6
DNA: TGCGCCAGCAGCTTGGAGACAAAGTCACCCCTCCACTTT
CDR3: CASSLETKSPLHF

size: -
V: TRBV5-1
D: -
J: TRBJ1-4
DNA: TGCGCCAGCAGCTTGGCCATGAATGAAAAACTGTTTTTT
CDR3: CASSLAMNEKLFF

size: once
V: TRBV28
D: -
J: TRBJ1-5
DNA: TGTGCCAGCAGTTCCTGGGCAGGGGATAATCAGCCCCAGCATTTT
CDR3: CASSSWAGDNQPQHF

size: -
V: TRBV9
D: -
J: TRBJ1-2
DNA: TGCGCCAGCAGCGCGGGGGGGGACGGATATGGCTACACCTTC
CDR3: CASSAGGDGYGYTF

size: -
V: TRBV6-1
D: -
J: TRBJ1-3
DNA: TGTGCCAGCAGTGAAGCCCTGGGAAACACCATATATTTT
CDR3: CASSEALGNTIYF

size: -
V: TRBV20-1
D: -
J: TRBJ1-5
DNA: TGCAGTGCTAGTCGGGGGCAGCCCCAGCATTTT
CDR3: CSASRGQPQHF

size: -
V: TRBV19
D: TRBD1
J: TRBJ2-7
DNA: TGTGCCAGTAGTCGAAGGACAGGGGGTAGCTCCTACGAGCAGTACTTC
CDR3: CASSRRTGGSSYEQYF

size: -
V: TRBV3-1/TRBV3-2
D: -
J: TRBJ1-6
DNA: TGTGCCAGCAGCCCGGGGTCGGGCGCCTCCTATAATTCACCCCTCCACTTT
CDR3: CASSPGSGASYNSPLHF

size: -
V: TRBV4-3
D: -
J: TRBJ1-6
DNA: TGCGCCAGCAGCCAAGAAGGGACAATGGGAAATTCACCCCTCCACTTT
CDR3: CASSQEGTMGNSPLHF

size: -
V: TRBV11-2
D: TRBD2
J: TRBJ2-7
DNA: TGTGCCAGCAGCTTAGAGGGGTTAGCGGGAAGGTACGAGCAGTACTTC
CDR3: CASSLEGLAGRYEQYF

size: -
V: TRBV9
D: TRBD2
J: TRBJ2-3
DNA: TGTGCCAGCAGCGCCCCAATTGGCGGGGGAGGAACAGATACGCAGTATTTT
CDR3: CASSAPIGGGGTDTQYF

size: -
V: TRBV5-5
D: TRBD2
J: TRBJ2-7
DNA: TGTGCCAGCAGTTCTAGCGGGAATAGCCTCTACGAGCAGTACTTC
CDR3: CASSSSGNSLYEQYF

size: -
V: TRBV11-3
D: TRBD1
J: TRBJ2-5
DNA: TGTGCCAGCAGCTGGCCGGAACCGGGACAGACAAAGGAGACCCAGTACTTC
CDR3: CASSWPEPGQTKETQYF

size: -
V: TRBV30
D: TRBD1
J: TRBJ2-7
DNA: TGTGCCTGGAGTTGGACAGGGGAACTAGACGAGCAGTACTTC
CDR3: CAWSWTGELDEQYF

size: -
V: TRBV10-3
D: TRBD1
J: TRBJ2-2
DNA: TGTGCCATCAGTCCGGGACAGGGTAATACCGGGGAGCTGTTTTTT
CDR3: CAISPGQGNTGELFF

size: -
V: TRBV2
D: -
J: TRBJ2-2
DNA: TGTGCCAGCAGTGAAGGGACAAGGAACACCGGGGAGCTGTTTTTT
CDR3: CASSEGTRNTGELFF

size: -
V: TRBV6-5
D: -
J: TRBJ2-5
DNA: TGTGCCAGCAGTACTGGCAGGGAAGAGACCCAGTACTTC
CDR3: CASSTGREETQYF

size: -
V: TRBV7-2
D: TRBD1
J: TRBJ2-6
DNA: TGTGCCAGCAGCTCGGACAGGGAGCTGTTTGGGGCCAACGTCCTGACTTTC
CDR3: CASSSDRELFGANVLTF

size: -
V: TRBV19
D: TRBD1
J: TRBJ1-2
DNA: TGTGCCAGTAGTATTGGTCAGGGACAGGGGGTTGGCTACACCTTC
CDR3: CASSIGQGQGVGYTF

size: -
V: TRBV5-1
D: -
J: TRBJ2-3
DNA: TGCGCCAGCAGCTTGGACTACTCTCGCACAGATACGCAGTATTTT
CDR3: CASSLDYSRTDTQYF

size: few
V: TRBV5-5
D: -
J: TRBJ2-1
DNA: TGTGCCAGCAGCTACGACTTAAACAATGAGCAGTTCTTC
CDR3: CASSYDLNNEQFF

size: -
V: TRBV12-3/TRBV12-4
D: -
J: TRBJ1-5
DNA: TGTGCCAGCAGTTTCGGGGACAATCAGCCCCAGCATTTT
CDR3: CASSFGDNQPQHF

size: once
V: TRBV6-5
D: -
J: TRBJ1-2
DNA: TGTGCCAGCAGTTTGGCCCAGGGCCCCTTCTATGGCTACACCTTC
CDR3: CASSLAQGPFYGYTF

size: -
V: TRBV6-5
D: TRBD1
J: TRBJ1-5
DNA: TGTGCCAGCAGCCAGGGGGCGAATCAGCCCCAGCATTTT
CDR3: CASSQGANQPQHF

size: -
V: TRBV25-1
D: -
J: TRBJ1-2
DNA: TGTGCCAGCGAGGGTTTGTATGGCTACACCTTC
CDR3: CASEGLYGYTF